This paragraph reports one TCR beta chain. Its antigen remains unidentified. A junction boundary mismatches the germline segment, possibly from a read error. This entry belongs to a study of tumor-infiltrating lymphocytes in primary liver carcinoma. TCR beta cDNA came from 400 to 500 ng total RNA, primed with a constant-region primer. ARM-PCR, slightly modified, supplied the TCR beta libraries through three nested multiplex PCR rounds. PCR rounds one and two used TRBV1-TRBV30 forward primers with a C-beta reverse primer for 10 cycles each. TCRdb redid the calling of the multiplex PCR reads with MiXCR, one entry per CDR3 protein. The data show about 48,000 distinct CDR3 sequences, 70% to 75% seen once. Co-extraction of RNA and DNA was performed on about 19-30 mg of unsorted bulk tissue. The CDR3 loop spans 14 amino acids. CDR1 and CDR2 (germline): SEHNR, FQNEAQ (reference sequence). Study-wide results and limits: Just around 7-24% of top clones spanned all five tumor regions.

Sequencing was carried out using liver tumor tissue from sampling region 3. The subset here: tumor region T3, left-lateral pole. This receptor was identified in a man aged 35 to 55 with primary liver carcinoma and hepatitis B virus infection. The J gene is TRBJ1-6, the V gene TRBV7-9; possibly TRBD1 for D (6 bases). The CDR3 DNA reads as TGTGCCAGCAGCTTAAGCAGGGGAGATTCACCCATCCACTTT. It codes for CASSLSRGDSPIHF.